The TCR beta chain under discussion was sequenced for a study of cytomegalovirus exposure and HLA in healthy donors. The CDR3 spans 13 residues. Germline loops: CDR1 KGHSH, CDR2 LQKENI. Between the trimmed V and J ends, which lost 6 bases and 5 bases, there was a span of 14 bases. Study-wide results and caveats: It has been reported that TCR beta sequences accurately predicted the HLA-A and HLA-B alleles of most subjects.

Unrecorded immune exposures were likely, despite nominal health at sampling. Primers for the PCR totalled 60 Vbeta and 13 Jbeta. Using immunoSEQ multiplex PCR, the repertoire was profiled, and TCRdb retains in-frame clones only, with some absent. The sample includes about 97,000 clones, around 75% of them seen just once. Concerning this clone itself: Antigen specificity is unknown.

The TCR originated in a man between 45 and 60 years old in good health and CMV-seronegative. Sample: PBMCs. The rearrangement uses TRBV18 and TRBJ2-7; possibly TRBD1 for D (5 bases). The DNA for the CDR3 is TGTGCCAGCTCCCGACTGGGGCTCAACGAGCAGTACTTC. Its translation: CASSRLGLNEQYF.